Listed here are 9 T cell receptor beta chains from one sample, sequenced in a study of control samples from healthy donors and cancer patients. Sequencing was performed with immunoSEQ multiplex PCR; in TCRdb, only in-frame clones are kept and a portion is missing. The sample consists of approximately 180,000 clones, around 94% of them appearing once. The sample taken for sequencing was blood. These receptors all stem from a young woman in good health.

This chain uses TRBV29-1 with TRBJ1-1, with D perhaps TRBD1 (5 bases). The CDR3 has 14 amino acids. In germline, CDR1 is SQVTM, CDR2 ANQGSEA. Trimming took off 2 bases at V and 4 bases at J, with 14 bases between the two ends. The CDR3 loop is CSVEFGGIGTEAFF. The CDR3 bases are TGCAGCGTTGAATTCGGGGGGATTGGCACTGAAGCTTTCTTT.

The rearrangement uses TRBV10-1 and TRBJ2-7; TRBD2 aligns across 10 bases. The ends lost 3 bases at V and 4 bases at J; junction bases unmatched: 6. Germline V CDR1 and CDR2: WNHNN, SYGVQD (reference sequence). The CDR3 totals 15 residues. CDR3 sequence: CASSERAGGPYEQYF. CDR3 nucleotides: TGCGCCAGCAGTGAAAGAGCGGGGGGGCCTTACGAGCAGTACTTC.

This sequence joins TRBV15 and TRBJ1-2; 7 bases fit TRBD1. Germline V gene sequence: CDR1 LNHNV, CDR2 YYDKDF (reference sequence). This CDR3 comprises 16 residues. Losses at the gene ends were 8 bases for V and 3 bases for J; bases not matched to a gene: 15. CDR3 sequence reads: CATAGRDSSLDYGYTF. The CDR3 nucleotides are TGTGCCACCGCGGGGAGGGACAGCTCCTTAGACTATGGCTACACCTTC.

This CDR3 reads CASIKGGSSRQRTNEAFF. The CDR3 nucleotides are TGTGCCAGCATTAAAGGTGGATCGTCCCGACAGAGGACGAACGAAGCTTTCTTT. V usage is TRBV28 and J usage is TRBJ1-1; D is perhaps TRBD1 (5 bases). Germline V gene data show CDR1 as MDHEN and CDR2 as SYDVKM. The CDR3 is 18 amino acids. The V end lost 7 bases, the J end lost 8 bases, and 32 bases lay between the germline ends.

The rearrangement uses TRBV28 and TRBJ2-5, with a weak D call TRBD1 (5 bases). Trimming took off 5 bases at V and 4 bases at J, with 17 bases between the two ends. The CDR3 spans 15 residues. The V gene's germline CDR1 is MDHEN and CDR2 SYDVKM. CDR3 residues: CASSPPQGTGETQYF. The CDR3 nucleotides read TGTGCCAGCAGTCCACCTCAGGGTACTGGAGAGACCCAGTACTTC.

The chain combines TRBV29-1 with TRBJ2-1, with 9 bases fitting TRBD2. V shed 1 base and J 6 bases; nucleotides not matched to a gene: 16. CDR3 length: 18 amino acids. From germline, CDR1 is SQVTM and CDR2 ANQGSEA. This CDR3 is CSVEVPTSGLFRGNEQFF. DNA for the CDR3: TGCAGCGTTGAAGTCCCGACTAGCGGACTCTTCCGGGGCAATGAGCAGTTCTTC.

The CDR3 nucleotides are TGTGCCAGCAGTGACTTCGGTGGTCAGCCCCAGCATTTT. As protein: CASSDFGGQPQHF. This chain joins TRBV27 and TRBJ1-5; D not resolved. Trimming cost V 5 bases and J 6 bases, with 11 bases left between them. The CDR3 runs to 13 residues. The V gene's germline CDR1 is MNHEY and CDR2 SMNVEV (reference sequence).

The V gene is TRBV3-1 (or the pseudogene TRBV3-2), the J gene TRBJ2-1; tentatively, D is TRBD1 or TRBD2 (5 bases each). The CDR3 consists of 16 residues. Germline V gene lookup returns CDR1 LGHDT and CDR2 YNNKEL (reference sequence). Trimming pared 5 bases from V and 9 bases from J, leaving 23 bases between. The CDR3 here is CASSETPGLPWGEQFF. CDR3 coding DNA: TGTGCCAGCAGCGAGACGCCGGGGCTACCCTGGGGTGAGCAGTTCTTC.

The chain combines TRBV5-1 with TRBJ1-5, with D possibly TRBD1 on 6 matching bases. CDR1 and CDR2 from the germline V gene are SGHRS and YFSETQ. CDR3 size: 15 residues. Trimming removed 4 bases at V and 4 bases at J, with 15 bases between. CDR3: CASSTGTSRNQPQHF. The CDR3 DNA reads TGCGCCAGCAGCACAGGGACATCTCGGAATCAGCCCCAGCATTTT.